The 23 T cell receptor beta chains presented below share a single source sample, sequenced in a study of blood T cell repertoires in COVID-19. Repertoires were generated with immunoSEQ multiplex PCR, while TCRdb's copy carries only in-frame clones and drops some. The sample consists of over 400,000 clones, 70% to 90% of them appearing once. The source material was PBMCs or T cells enriched from blood (not recorded which). The source is a woman aged 55-75 years who had recovered from COVID-19.

J is TRBJ2-2 and V is TRBV7-7; no clear D. Germline CDR1 and CDR2: SSHAT and FNYEAQ (reference sequence). Trimming cost V 5 bases and J 0 bases, with 16 bases left between them. CDR3 length equals 17 residues. The CDR3 loop is CASSPRQPFANTGELFF. The CDR3 DNA follows: TGTGCCAGCAGCCCACGACAACCATTCGCGAACACCGGGGAGCTGTTTTTT.

This clone was counted between two and nine times. The gene calls are TRBV5-6 and TRBJ2-7, with D possibly matching TRBD1 (6 bases). Germline V gene sequence: CDR1 SGHDT, CDR2 YYEEEE. CDR3 size: 13 residues. The V end was cut by 6 bases, the J end by 3 bases, with 13 bases between. The CDR3, as DNA: TGTGCCAGCACCGGAGGACAGAGCTACGAGCAGTACGTC. As protein: CASTGGQSYEQYV.

This rearrangement joins TRBV2 to TRBJ2-3; D might be TRBD2 (5 bases). The length of the CDR3 is 16 residues. Germline assignment: CDR1 SNHLY and CDR2 FYNNEI. Trimming shortened V by 4 bases and J by 4 bases, and 18 bases separated the two germline ends. The CDR3 DNA follows: TGTGCCAGCAGTGGTGTCGGGGATTCTAGCCCAGATACGCAGTATTTT. It translates to CASSGVGDSSPDTQYF.

This clone occurred many times. This chain joins TRBV2 and TRBJ2-2; 13 nucleotides align to TRBD2. V lost 4 bases to trimming and J lost 6 bases; unmatched junction nucleotides: 2. CDR1 is SNHLY, CDR2 FYNNEI, per germline. CDR3 length: 15 amino acids. The CDR3 DNA follows: TGTGCCAGCAGTGGACTAGCGGGGGGCCCCGGGGAGCTGTTTTTT. Translating gives CASSGLAGGPGELFF.

CDR3 bases: TGTGCCAGCAGTTTGTCGACAGGGATCAATTCACCCCTCCACTTT. As protein: CASSLSTGINSPLHF. V and J are TRBV27 and TRBJ1-6; 7 bases are shared with TRBD1. The germline V gene has CDR1 MNHEY and CDR2 SMNVEV (reference sequence). The CDR3 covers 15 residues. V dropped 3 bases and J dropped 7; count of bases not matched to a gene: 6.

This clone has more than one count but fewer than ten. The V call is TRBV27, the J call TRBJ2-3; 9 positions agree with TRBD1. The CDR3 runs 16 residues. With V trimmed by 3 bases and J by 4 bases, 8 bases remained unmatched. CDR1 and CDR2 (germline): MNHEY, SMNVEV (reference sequence). The CDR3 DNA is TGTGCCAGCAGTTTCCCTCGACAGGGGGGCCCAGATACGCAGTATTTT. Translation gives CASSFPRQGGPDTQYF.

The rearrangement uses TRBV27 and TRBJ2-7, with TRBD2 matching over 7 bases. Unmatched junction bases numbered 5, after V lost 6 bases and J lost 6 bases. The CDR3 sequence is 12 residues long. CDR1 MNHEY and CDR2 SMNVEV come from the germline V gene (reference sequence). DNA for the CDR3: TGTGCCAGCAGCCGGTGGGGGGGCGAGCAGTACGTC. It translates to CASSRWGGEQYV.

This chain connects TRBV7-8 to TRBJ2-7; possible D gene TRBD1, 5 bases. Trimming cost V 5 bases and J 2 bases, with 19 bases left between them. Germline lookup yields CDR1 SGHVS and CDR2 FQNEAQ. This CDR3 is built from 16 residues. In nucleotides, the CDR3 is TGTGCCAGCAGCCTAAGAGCCCGGTGGGGCACCTACGAGCAGTACTTC. This encodes CASSLRARWGTYEQYF.

The chain uses TRBV19 and TRBJ1-2, with 8 bases that match TRBD1. The junction had 8 bases not matched to a gene; V was cut back by 7 bases and J by 1 base. CDR3 length equals 15 residues. Germline V gene sequence: CDR1 LNHDA, CDR2 SQIVND (reference sequence). The CDR3: CASTRDRNNNYGYTF. The CDR3, as DNA: TGTGCCAGTACCCGGGACAGGAACAATAACTATGGCTACACCTTC.

Here the CDR3 reads CASSQLQLPSYNSPLHF. The CDR3 nucleotides are TGCGCCAGCAGCCAACTACAGCTTCCCTCCTATAATTCACCCCTCCACTTT. V gene TRBV4-1 combines with J gene TRBJ1-6; D uncertain. The CDR3 consists of 17 residues. The germline V gene encodes CDR1 MGHRA and CDR2 YSYEKL. V was cut by 2 bases and J by 0 bases, with 11 bases left in between.

V is TRBV18 and J is TRBJ2-3; no reliable D call. This CDR3 is built from 13 residues. CDR1 KGHSH and CDR2 LQKENI come from the germline V gene. Trimming shortened V by 3 bases and J by 2 bases, and 6 bases separated the two germline ends. The CDR3 region has the DNA TGTGCCAGCTCACCCTCTTCCACAGATACGCAGTATTTT. This sequence encodes CASSPSSTDTQYF.

The chain is built from TRBV7-8 and TRBJ2-3; 8 positions agree with TRBD2. CDR1 is SGHVS and CDR2 is FQNEAQ in the germline V gene. The CDR3 totals 16 residues. J was trimmed by 6 bases and V by 8 bases; bases with no gene match: 16. The CDR3 DNA sequence: TGTGCCAGCGGAATTCTGGCCGGGGGGGGCCGGGATACGCAGTATTTT. Protein product: CASGILAGGGRDTQYF.

The chain recombines TRBV30 with TRBJ1-1, with 7 bases identical to TRBD1. Losses at the gene ends were 1 base for V and 5 bases for J; bases not matched to a gene: 4. This CDR3 is 13 amino acids long. Germline-derived CDR1 and CDR2 are GTSNPN and SVGIG (reference sequence). The CDR3 DNA reads TGTGCCTGGAGTGCAGGGGGAAGGACTGAAGCTTTCTTT. Translated: CAWSAGGRTEAFF.

V and J are TRBV6-5 and TRBJ1-4; D is undetermined. The ends were cut back, 7 bases at V and 5 bases at J, with 11 bases in the middle. Germline CDR1 is MNHEY and CDR2 is SVGAGI. CDR3 length: 13 amino acids. CDR3 sequence reads: CASIMAVNEKLFF. In DNA, the CDR3 is TGTGCCAGCATTATGGCGGTGAATGAAAAACTGTTTTTT.

This chain uses TRBV10-3 with TRBJ1-2, with D perhaps matching TRBD1 (5 bases). CDR3 size: 13 residues. V was shortened by 4 bases and J by 6 bases, with 12 bases between the two germline ends. Germline V gives CDR1 ENHRY, CDR2 SYGVKD. This CDR3 is CAISGQGTNGYTF. CDR3 DNA: TGTGCCATCAGTGGGCAGGGAACGAATGGCTACACCTTC.

The chain combines TRBV5-1 with TRBJ2-1, with D tentatively TRBD2 (6 bases). This CDR3 region has 15 residues. Germline V gene data show CDR1 as SGHRS and CDR2 as YFSETQ. Deletions cut 0 bases from V and 2 bases from J, with 9 bases between. The CDR3 nucleotides read TGCGCCAGCAGCTTGGGGGGGGAACCCTACAATGAGCAGTTCTTC. Its protein product is CASSLGGEPYNEQFF.

This rearrangement joins TRBV2 to TRBJ1-5; TRBD1 matches 8 bases. V dropped 0 bases and J dropped 5; count of bases not matched to a gene: 3. The germline V gene has CDR1 SNHLY and CDR2 FYNNEI. The CDR3 length is 15 residues. DNA for the CDR3: TGTGCCAGCAGTGAAGCGAACAGGGGGGATCAGCCCCAGCATTTT. This sequence encodes CASSEANRGDQPQHF. The full variable domain, in which reference TRBV2 and TRBJ1-5 provide the parts outside the CDR3, is EPEVTQTPSHQVTQMGQEVILRCVPISNHLYFYWYRQILGQKVEFLVSFYNNEISEKSEIFDDQFSVERPDGSNFTLKIRSTKLEDSAMYFCASSEANRGDQPQHFGDGTRLSIL.

Regarding this clone: This CDR3 is also generated by other DNA sequences in the sample. The genes are TRBV6-5 and TRBJ2-1, with TRBD2 matching 8 bases. V shed 6 bases, J shed 0 bases, and the junction held 4 bases outside the gene matches. Germline V gene data show CDR1 as MNHEY and CDR2 as SVGAGI. The CDR3 is made up of 15 amino acids. CDR3 loop: CASSRAGGSYNEQFF. In DNA, the CDR3 is TGTGCCAGCAGCCGGGCGGGAGGCTCCTACAATGAGCAGTTCTTC.

This clone showed up many times. The chain uses TRBV28 and TRBJ2-1; D gene ambiguous. Deletions cut 4 bases from V and 11 bases from J, with 9 bases between. Germline V gene sequence: CDR1 MDHEN, CDR2 SYDVKM. There are 11 residues in the CDR3. CDR3 sequence (DNA): TGTGCCAGCAGTTATACAGTTCAGCAGTTCTTC. Encoded protein: CASSYTVQQFF.

The rearrangement uses TRBV29-1 and TRBJ1-2; 9 bases match TRBD1. The CDR3 sequence is 14 residues long. Germline V CDR1 and CDR2: SQVTM, ANQGSEA. V shed 6 bases and J 1 base; nucleotides not matched to a gene: 6. For the CDR3, the DNA is TGCAGCGTAGGGACAGGGACCCATAACTATGGCTACACCTTC. Protein sequence: CSVGTGTHNYGYTF. Drawing the rest from reference TRBV29-1 and TRBJ1-2, the complete variable domain is SAVISQKPSRDICQRGTSLTIQCQVDSQVTMMFWYRQQPGQSLTLIATANQGSEATYESGFVIDKFPISRPNLTFSTLTVSNMSPEDSSIYLCSVGTGTHNYGYTFGSGTRLTVV.

The rearrangement links TRBV27 to TRBJ1-5; a weak D match, TRBD1 (6 bases). CDR1 is MNHEY, CDR2 SMNVEV, per germline (reference sequence). Deletions cut 5 bases from V and 0 bases from J, with 14 bases between. The CDR3 runs to 16 residues. In nucleotides, the CDR3 is TGTGCCAGCAGTCCCCGCCAGGGGCTTAGCAATCAGCCCCAGCATTTT. It yields the protein CASSPRQGLSNQPQHF.

V and J are TRBV10-2 and TRBJ1-2; D is uncertain. V lost 4 bases and J 2 bases, leaving 5 bases between the germline ends. Germline CDR1 WSHSY, CDR2 SAAADI. This CDR3 has 12 amino acids. The CDR3 region is CASSAQNYGYTF. DNA of the CDR3: TGCGCCAGCAGTGCTCAGAACTATGGCTACACCTTC.

This chain joins TRBV5-4 and TRBJ2-1; TRBD1 matches 7 bases. V shed 10 bases and J 8 bases; nucleotides not matched to a gene: 12. This CDR3 has 13 residues. Per the germline V gene, CDR1 is SGHNT and CDR2 is YYREEE (reference sequence). The CDR3 nucleotides read TGTGCCGGATACCGGGACAGACTCTATGAGCAGTTCTTC. Its translation is CAGYRDRLYEQFF.